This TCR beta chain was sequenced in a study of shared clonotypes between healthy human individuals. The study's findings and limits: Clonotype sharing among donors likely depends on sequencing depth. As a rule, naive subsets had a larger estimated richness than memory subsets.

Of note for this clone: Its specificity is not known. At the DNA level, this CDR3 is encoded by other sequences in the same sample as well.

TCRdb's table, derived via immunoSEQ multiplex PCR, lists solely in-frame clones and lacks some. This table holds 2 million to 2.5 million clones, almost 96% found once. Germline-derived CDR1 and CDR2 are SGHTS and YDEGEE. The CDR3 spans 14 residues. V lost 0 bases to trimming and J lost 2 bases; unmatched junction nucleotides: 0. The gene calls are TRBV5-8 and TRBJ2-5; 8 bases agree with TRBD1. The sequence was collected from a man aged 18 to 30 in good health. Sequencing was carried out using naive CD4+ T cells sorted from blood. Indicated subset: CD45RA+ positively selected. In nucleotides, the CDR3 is TGTGCCAGCAGCTTGGGACAGGGGCAAGAGACCCAGTACTTC. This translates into CASSLGQGQETQYF.